This T cell receptor beta chain was observed in a study of T-cell memory formation after mild COVID-19. Trimming pared 0 bases from V and 8 bases from J, leaving 12 bases between. CDR1 is SGHDT, CDR2 YYEEEE, per germline. The CDR3 totals 14 residues. The authors produced TCR alpha and TCR beta cDNA libraries with sample barcodes and UMIs by 5'RACE using constant-segment primers. One entry per CDR3 protein results from TCRdb running MiXCR on the 5' RACE reads. This sample has 400,000 to 550,000 distinct CDR3 sequences, with roughly 25% found just once. This receptor was taken from an adult woman who had mild COVID-19 (a few samples of this study predate the infection). Cell type and time point are not known. The sample was PBMCs or a T cell subset sorted from them (not recorded which). The genes are TRBV5-6 and TRBJ2-4; D remains ambiguous. CDR3 nucleotide sequence: TGTGCCAGCAGCTTGGGTCATCGGTCGGACATTCAGTACTTC. It encodes CASSLGHRSDIQYF.